This TCR beta chain was captured by sequencing in a study of blood T cell repertoires in COVID-19. The data were produced by immunoSEQ multiplex PCR, yet TCRdb's version contains in-frame clones alone and is incomplete. The sample includes approximately 100,000 clones, 75% to 90% of them seen just once. V lost 3 bases and J lost 4; bases outside the gene matches: 2. Germline values: CDR1 SGHVS, CDR2 FQNEAQ. This CDR3 is 14 amino acids long. The sequence was obtained from a woman of 80 years or more with acute or convalescent COVID-19. The chain is built from TRBV7-8 and TRBJ2-7, with 11 positions matching TRBD2. Sample: peripheral blood. The DNA of the CDR3 is TGTGCCAGCAGCTTGCTAGCGGGGGGTTACGAGCAGTACTTC. This sequence encodes CASSLLAGGYEQYF. The variable domain in full, completed from reference TRBV7-8 and TRBJ2-7, reads GAGVSQSPRYKVAKRGQDVALRCDPISGHVSLFWYQQALGQGPEFLTYFQNEAQLDKSGLPSDRFFAERPEGSVSTLKIQRTQQEDSAVYLCASSLLAGGYEQYFGPGTRLTVT.